The clone carrying this T cell receptor (beta chain) was seen a single time. The antigen is unknown. The approximately 130-subject validation cohort, separate from the roughly 700-subject first cohort, included the donors. This sample stems from a study of cytomegalovirus exposure and HLA in healthy donors. Study-wide results and limits: According to a subsequent analysis, TCR clusters identified in the first cohort showed a tendency to co-occur across the 100 to 150 validation repertoires.

This table comes from immunoSEQ multiplex PCR, and its TCRdb copy is limited to in-frame clones, with some not included. The sample records about 82,000 clones, around 94% being singletons. The CDR3 consists of 12 residues. Trimming took off 4 bases at V and 5 bases at J, with 8 bases between the two ends. Per germline, CDR1 SNHLY and CDR2 FYNNEI. This clonotype was obtained from a man between 18 and 29 years old in good health and CMV-seronegative. V usage is TRBV2 and J usage is TRBJ1-2; TRBD1 might be the D (6 bases). The sequenced material came from PBMCs. The CDR3 bases are TGTGCCAGCAGTGTGAGGGGGTATGGCTACACCTTC. As protein: CASSVRGYGYTF.